Listed here are 21 T cell receptor beta chains from one sample, sequenced in a study of control samples from healthy donors and cancer patients. Sequencing used immunoSEQ multiplex PCR; TCRdb keeps in-frame clones, though not all of them. The sample comprises around 130,000 clones, 75% to 95% of which are singletons, and 2% to 2.5% rests with the top ten. Sequencing was carried out using blood. All receptors derive from a man younger than 35 in good health.

The chain joins TRBV6-1 to TRBJ1-1; D gene unclear. The CDR3 contains 14 residues. In germline, CDR1 is MNHNS, CDR2 SASEGT. Deletions cut 0 bases from V and 10 bases from J, with 15 bases between. CDR3 DNA sequence: TGTGCCAGCAGTGAAGCGCTTTTCCTTATTGGAGCTTTCTTT. It codes for CASSEALFLIGAFF.

The chain couples TRBV18 to TRBJ1-1; D not resolved. The V gene lost 3 bases and the J gene lost 10 bases, with 18 bases spanning the gap. This CDR3 contains 14 residues. Germline loops: CDR1 KGHSH, CDR2 LQKENI. The CDR3 sequence is CASSPELDGSRAFF. Here the CDR3 DNA reads TGTGCCAGCTCACCTGAGTTGGACGGCAGCCGAGCTTTCTTT.

V usage is TRBV2 and J usage is TRBJ1-2; TRBD1 matches at 7 bases. The CDR3 runs to 12 residues. Germline trimming cut 7 bases from V and 11 bases from J; bases unmatched to any gene: 10. Germline V lookup: CDR1 SNHLY, CDR2 FYNNEI. CDR3 sequence (DNA): TGTGCCAGCATCTACACTACAGGGGTTTACACCTTC. It yields the protein CASIYTTGVYTF.

This clone is a singleton in its sample. J is TRBJ1-6 and V is TRBV5-1; TRBD1 matches 10 bases. Germline CDR1 and CDR2: SGHRS and YFSETQ. The ends lost 3 bases at V and 6 bases at J; junction bases unmatched: 6. The CDR3 is 16 amino acids. CDR3 DNA: TGCGCCAGCAGCTCTGGTGGGGACAGGGGTAATTCACCCCTCCACTTT. This gives the protein CASSSGGDRGNSPLHF.

V is TRBV2 and J is TRBJ1-5; 8 bases agree with TRBD1. The CDR3 covers 13 residues. Unmatched junction bases numbered 2, after V lost 6 bases and J lost 4 bases. Germline values: CDR1 SNHLY, CDR2 FYNNEI. In DNA, the CDR3 is TGTGCCAGCAGAGACAGGGGAAATCAGCCCCAGCATTTT. Protein product: CASRDRGNQPQHF.

CDR3 loop: CASSPNTVSSGNTIYF. CDR3 in DNA: TGTGCCAGCAGCCCCAATACGGTCAGCTCTGGAAACACCATATATTTT. This chain joins TRBV3-1 (or the pseudogene TRBV3-2) and TRBJ1-3; D is uncertain. Trimming cost V 4 bases and J 0 bases, with 13 bases left between them. The CDR3 covers 16 residues. Germline V lookup: CDR1 LGHDT, CDR2 YNNKEL (reference sequence).

The rearrangement joins TRBV5-5 to TRBJ2-7; tentatively, D is TRBD2 (5 bases). Trimming removed 0 bases from V and 4 bases from J, with 14 bases in between. From germline, CDR1 is SGHKS and CDR2 YYEKEE (reference sequence). The CDR3 is 15 amino acids. The CDR3 region has the DNA TGTGCCAGCAGCTTGGATGGCGGAGGAGGATACGAGCAGTACGTC. It is translated as CASSLDGGGGYEQYV.

The chain combines TRBV24-1 with TRBJ2-7; D gene unclear. The CDR3 has 15 amino acids. CDR1 and CDR2 from the germline V gene are KGHDR and SFDVKD. The germline V and J ends were trimmed by 5 bases and 3 bases, with 16 bases remaining between them. CDR3 amino acids: CATSALGTRGYEQYF. In DNA, the CDR3 is TGTGCCACCAGTGCCTTGGGCACTCGCGGCTACGAGCAGTACTTC.

This chain uses TRBV7-2 with TRBJ1-6, with D unclear. There are 12 residues in the CDR3. CDR1 and CDR2 from the germline V gene are SGHTA and FQGNSA. Trimming shortened V by 3 bases and J by 7 bases, and 4 bases separated the two germline ends. In nucleotides, the CDR3 is TGTGCCAGCAGCTTCGGGAATTCACCCCTCCACTTT. Translation: CASSFGNSPLHF. Complete variable domain (other parts from reference TRBV7-2 and TRBJ1-6): GAGVSQSPSNKVTEKGKDVELRCDPISGHTALYWYRQSLGQGLEFLIYFQGNSAPDKSGLPSDRFSAERTGGSVSTLTIQRTQQEDSAVYLCASSFGNSPLHFGNGTRLTVT.

V gene TRBV21-1 combines with J gene TRBJ1-4; the D segment call TRBD1 is taken from the table without a DNA check. TRBV21-1 is recorded as a pseudogene. This CDR3 spans 16 amino acids. The CDR3 protein is CASSTLIGTGGEKLFF. The CDR3 nucleotides read TGTGCCAGCAGCACCTTGATCGGGACAGGGGGCGAAAAACTGTTTTTT.

The chain employs TRBV5-1 and TRBJ1-1; D not certain. The CDR3 runs to 15 residues. CDR1 and CDR2 (germline): SGHRS, YFSETQ. Trimming pared 2 bases from V and 2 bases from J, leaving 13 bases between. CDR3 residues: CASSFRYGENTEAFF. The CDR3 DNA is TGCGCCAGCAGCTTCCGATATGGTGAAAACACTGAAGCTTTCTTT.

CDR3 bases: TGTGCCTGGAGTTCGAACCCTTTAGATGAAAAACTGTTTTTT. Amino acids: CAWSSNPLDEKLFF. This rearrangement joins TRBV30 to TRBJ1-4, with unresolved D. Trimming left V 2 bases short and J 6 bases short, with 13 bases between. This CDR3 has 14 amino acids. Per the germline V gene, CDR1 is GTSNPN and CDR2 is SVGIG (reference sequence).

This clone appeared once. The chain employs TRBV13 and TRBJ2-1, with 12 nucleotides matching TRBD2. The V gene end was trimmed by 5 bases and the J gene end by 13 bases; junction bases not matched to a gene: 9. CDR1 and CDR2 (germline): PRHDT, FYEKMQ (reference sequence). The CDR3 consists of 14 residues. The CDR3 protein is CASSTSTSGRSQFF. The CDR3 bases are TGTGCCAGCAGCACGTCGACTAGCGGGAGATCCCAGTTCTTC.

The chain employs TRBV7-3 and TRBJ2-1; 8 nucleotides align to TRBD2. The trim removed 2 bases at V and 7 bases at J, leaving 4 bases unmatched. CDR3 length: 14 amino acids. Germline values: CDR1 SGHTA, CDR2 FQGTGA. DNA for the CDR3: TGTGCCAGCAGCTTAGCGGGAGGCCTTAATGAGCAGTTCTTC. It yields the protein CASSLAGGLNEQFF. Together with reference TRBV7-3 and TRBJ2-1, the CDR3 gives the full variable domain: GAGVSQTPSNKVTEKGKYVELRCDPISGHTALYWYRQSLGQGPEFLIYFQGTGAADDSGLPNDRFFAVRPEGSVSTLKIQRTERGDSAVYLCASSLAGGLNEQFFGPGTRLTVL.

This clone was picked up a small number of times. This rearrangement joins TRBV28 to TRBJ1-6; TRBD1 matches at 7 bases. The junction had 4 bases not matched to a gene; V was cut back by 1 base and J by 7 bases. Germline V gene sequence: CDR1 MDHEN, CDR2 SYDVKM. CDR3 length: 15 residues. The CDR3 bases are TGTGCCAGCAGTTTATCCGGGACAGTCAATTCACCCCTCCACTTT. Translated, it gives CASSLSGTVNSPLHF.

The V call is TRBV11-3, the J call TRBJ2-5; weak D call: TRBD2 (6 bases). CDR1 SGHNT and CDR2 YENEEA come from the germline V gene. This CDR3 region has 13 residues. V gave up 5 bases and J gave up 5 bases, with 12 bases separating them. The CDR3 DNA reads as TGTGCCAGCAGCCGCGGGGCTGGGGAGACCCAGTACTTC. Translating gives CASSRGAGETQYF.

The chain couples TRBV29-1 to TRBJ2-5; 13 bases line up with TRBD2. The CDR3 length is 15 residues. The V gene's germline CDR1 is SQVTM and CDR2 ANQGSEA. The junction had 8 bases not matched to a gene; V was cut back by 6 bases and J by 4 bases. CDR3 sequence (DNA): TGCAGCGTGCCACCGACTAGCGGGGGGTCAGAGACCCAGTACTTC. Translating gives CSVPPTSGGSETQYF.

V usage is TRBV25-1 and J usage is TRBJ1-1; TRBD1 agrees at 10 bases. Trimming took 4 bases from V and 5 from J; bases not matched to a gene: 13. The length of the CDR3 is 17 residues. Per the germline V gene, CDR1 is MGHDK and CDR2 is SYGVNS. DNA of the CDR3: TGTGCCAGCAGTGCCCGACAGGGGGCCCCTTCATATACTGAAGCTTTCTTT. Translation: CASSARQGAPSYTEAFF.

The V gene is TRBV5-1, the J gene TRBJ1-2, with 11 bases that match TRBD1. Germline V gene data show CDR1 as SGHRS and CDR2 as YFSETQ. The CDR3 spans 16 residues. Germline trimming cut 0 bases from V and 8 bases from J; bases unmatched to any gene: 9. The CDR3 loop is CASSLAPGQGGVGYTF. CDR3 bases: TGCGCCAGCAGCTTGGCTCCGGGACAGGGGGGAGTCGGCTACACCTTC. Variable domain in full (rest from reference TRBV5-1 and TRBJ1-2): KAGVTQTPRYLIKTRGQQVTLSCSPISGHRSVSWYQQTPGQGLQFLFEYFSETQRNKGNFPGRFSGRQFSNSRSEMNVSTLELGDSALYLCASSLAPGQGGVGYTFGSGTRLTVV.

The chain has TRBV28 and TRBJ1-4; no clear D. This CDR3 is built from 15 residues. Trimming pared 4 bases from V and 3 bases from J, leaving 12 bases between. CDR1 and CDR2 (germline): MDHEN, SYDVKM. The CDR3 protein is CASSSDGKSNEKLFF. The CDR3 DNA reads TGTGCCAGCAGTTCGGACGGGAAGTCTAATGAAAAACTGTTTTTT.

This clone was recorded only once. The rearrangement uses TRBV19 and TRBJ1-5; D not certain. The CDR3 consists of 14 residues. V lost 3 bases to trimming and J lost 2 bases, with 8 bases between them. Germline-derived CDR1 and CDR2 are LNHDA and SQIVND (reference sequence). The CDR3 nucleotides are TGTGCCAGTAGTATTGTTGGGGGCAATCAGCCCCAGCATTTT. Encoded protein: CASSIVGGNQPQHF.